A selection of T cell receptor beta chains follows, all from one sample in a study of vaccination and CD4 T cells after COVID-19. Each CDR3 protein gets one entry after TCRdb re-called the PCR reads with MiXCR. Of about 26,000 distinct CDR3 sequences listed, about 41% are singletons. These receptors have no identified antigens. Sequenced sample: CD4+ T cells from blood, cultured in vitro. Receptors were obtained from a human donor who had recovered from COVID-19. Both conserved end residues are part of each CDR3. Each record gives: D gene, V gene, J gene, clone size, CDR3 DNA, CDR3 protein. The D gene is left open where the match is weak. Rows give clone size only sometimes, using once, few, many, or a class for an expanded clone.

d_call: .; v_call: TRBV20-1; j_call: TRBJ2-1; clone_size: .; cdr3_nt: TGCAGTGCTAGAGCCTGGCAAGGGAGAAATGAGCAGTTCTTC; cdr3_aa: CSARAWQGRNEQFF
d_call: TRBD1; v_call: TRBV12-3/TRBV12-4; j_call: TRBJ2-7; clone_size: .; cdr3_nt: TGTGCCAGCAGACGGACAGGGGGCTCCTACGAGCAGTACTTC; cdr3_aa: CASRRTGGSYEQYF
d_call: .; v_call: TRBV27; j_call: TRBJ1-5; clone_size: .; cdr3_nt: TGTGCCAGCAGTAGGGTACAGGGTTCGGGTAGCAATCAGCCCCAGCATTTT; cdr3_aa: CASSRVQGSGSNQPQHF
d_call: TRBD1; v_call: TRBV20-1; j_call: TRBJ2-1; clone_size: .; cdr3_nt: TGCAGTGCTGTGACCTCCGGGACAGGGGTCCATGAGCAGTTCTTC; cdr3_aa: CSAVTSGTGVHEQFF
d_call: .; v_call: TRBV2; j_call: TRBJ2-3; clone_size: .; cdr3_nt: TGTGCCAGCAGTGAGTGGTGGGCTGGGAAAGATACGCAGTATTTT; cdr3_aa: CASSEWWAGKDTQYF
d_call: .; v_call: TRBV6-2/TRBV6-3; j_call: TRBJ1-5; clone_size: .; cdr3_nt: TGTGCCAGCAGTAACTACGGACAGATCAATCAGCCCCAGCATTTT; cdr3_aa: CASSNYGQINQPQHF
d_call: .; v_call: TRBV20-1; j_call: TRBJ2-5; clone_size: .; cdr3_nt: TGCAGTGCTCCCGGGACAACCTCTAGGGAGACCCAGTACTTC; cdr3_aa: CSAPGTTSRETQYF
d_call: .; v_call: TRBV5-1; j_call: TRBJ2-2; clone_size: .; cdr3_nt: TGCGCCAGCAGCCCGGGTCCCTCCGAAGGGGGCACCGGGGAGCTGTTTTTT; cdr3_aa: CASSPGPSEGGTGELFF
d_call: .; v_call: TRBV11-3; j_call: TRBJ2-2; clone_size: few; cdr3_nt: TGTGCCAGCAAGGGGTACACCGGGGAGCTGTTTTTT; cdr3_aa: CASKGYTGELFF
d_call: .; v_call: TRBV6-1; j_call: TRBJ2-3; clone_size: medium-sized; cdr3_nt: TGTGCCAGCAGCCAGGGAAATACGCAGTATTTT; cdr3_aa: CASSQGNTQYF
d_call: TRBD2; v_call: TRBV20-1; j_call: TRBJ2-3; clone_size: .; cdr3_nt: TGCAGTGCTAGAGATCCAGGGACTACCCGCACAGATACGCAGTATTTT; cdr3_aa: CSARDPGTTRTDTQYF
d_call: .; v_call: TRBV2; j_call: TRBJ1-1; clone_size: few; cdr3_nt: TGTGCCAGCAGCGCGTGGGGGGGAAAGGTTGAAGCTTTCTTT; cdr3_aa: CASSAWGGKVEAFF
d_call: .; v_call: TRBV6-5; j_call: TRBJ1-2; clone_size: few; cdr3_nt: TGTGCCAGCAGTTCCCAGGGCCATGGCTACACCTTC; cdr3_aa: CASSSQGHGYTF
d_call: .; v_call: TRBV29-1; j_call: TRBJ2-3; clone_size: .; cdr3_nt: TGCAGCGTTGTCGGGGGTATCACAGATACGCAGTATTTT; cdr3_aa: CSVVGGITDTQYF
d_call: .; v_call: TRBV6-5; j_call: TRBJ1-1; clone_size: .; cdr3_nt: TGTGCCAGCAGTTACATCGGGCACACTGAAGCTTTCTTT; cdr3_aa: CASSYIGHTEAFF
d_call: TRBD1; v_call: TRBV19; j_call: TRBJ1-2; clone_size: .; cdr3_nt: TGTGCCAGTAGTATGTCCGGACAGGCTACCTATGGCTACACCTTC; cdr3_aa: CASSMSGQATYGYTF
d_call: TRBD1; v_call: TRBV4-2; j_call: TRBJ1-1; clone_size: .; cdr3_nt: TGTGCCAGCAGCCAGTGGAGGCAGGGGGCGGTCAGGGTGGTCACTGAAGCTTTCTTT; cdr3_aa: CASSQWRQGAVRVVTEAFF
d_call: TRBD2; v_call: TRBV12-3/TRBV12-4; j_call: TRBJ2-6; clone_size: few; cdr3_nt: TGTGCCAGCAGTACGAGCGGGGGTTACTCCGGCCTTACCTCTGGGGCCAACGTCCTGACTTTC; cdr3_aa: CASSTSGGYSGLTSGANVLTF